These 27 T cell receptor beta chains were sequenced from one sample in a study of blood T cell repertoires in COVID-19. Method: immunoSEQ multiplex PCR; TCRdb's copy keeps in-frame clones and lacks some. In the table there are about 89,000 clones, 75% to 85% of which are singletons. Sequencing used peripheral blood. The receptors shown here come from a woman older than 75 with acute or convalescent COVID-19.

The chain recombines TRBV2 with TRBJ2-7; TRBD1 matches 8 bases. CDR1 is SNHLY, CDR2 FYNNEI, per germline. V was pared by 1 base and J by 5 bases, with 10 bases of the junction left unmatched. The CDR3 sequence is 16 residues long. CDR3 DNA: TGTGCCAGCAGTGAAGACAGGGGGGCAGTGATCCACGAGCAGTACTTC. Translating it yields CASSEDRGAVIHEQYF.

This chain uses TRBV18 with TRBJ1-5, with 7 bases matching TRBD1. Germline V gene lookup returns CDR1 KGHSH and CDR2 LQKENI. The ends lost 3 bases at V and 3 bases at J; junction bases unmatched: 5. The length of the CDR3 is 15 residues. CDR3 residues: CASSPGQLLNQPQHF. In DNA, the CDR3 is TGTGCCAGCTCACCGGGACAGTTACTCAATCAGCCCCAGCATTTT.

The rearrangement joins TRBV12-3 or TRBV12-4 to TRBJ2-3; D not certain. The CDR3 length is 12 residues. V was trimmed by 6 bases and J by 2 bases, leaving 6 bases between them. The CDR3 nucleotides are TGTGCCAGCAGCATACACACAGATACGCAGTATTTT. Translation gives CASSIHTDTQYF.

This sequence joins TRBV10-3 and TRBJ2-1; the match to TRBD2 covers 12 bases. Germline assignment: CDR1 ENHRY and CDR2 SYGVKD. The CDR3 contains 15 residues. With V trimmed by 6 bases and J by 8 bases, 8 bases remained unmatched. CDR3 coding DNA: TGTGCCATCAGGTCCGGGACTAGCGGGCCTTATGAGCAGTTCTTC. This codes for CAIRSGTSGPYEQFF.

This clone has a single count. The chain couples TRBV6-1 to TRBJ2-3, with 7 bases identical to TRBD1. CDR1 and CDR2 (germline): MNHNS, SASEGT. The CDR3 runs 16 residues. The junction had 10 bases not matched to a gene; V was cut back by 3 bases and J by 4 bases. The CDR3 reads CASSDETGTKADTQYF. CDR3 in DNA: TGTGCCAGCAGTGACGAGACAGGGACGAAGGCAGATACGCAGTATTTT.

The gene calls are TRBV18 and TRBJ1-3; no definite D call. CDR1 is KGHSH, CDR2 LQKENI, per germline. The CDR3 runs to 15 residues. V lost 3 bases and J lost 0, with 9 bases in between. The CDR3 spells CASSPLDYSGNTIYF. Written as DNA, the CDR3 is TGTGCCAGCTCACCTCTCGACTACTCTGGAAACACCATATATTTT. The full variable domain, with the rest looked up from reference TRBV18 and TRBJ1-3, is NAGVMQNPRHLVRRRGQEARLRCSPMKGHSHVYWYRQLPEEGLKFMVYLQKENIIDESGMPKERFSAEFPKEGPSILRIQQVVRGDSAAYFCASSPLDYSGNTIYFGEGSWLTVV.

The chain links TRBV12-1 to TRBJ2-5; the tabulated D call, TRBD2, remains unverified against the DNA. TRBV12-1 is described as a pseudogene. This CDR3 is built from 12 residues. The CDR3 protein is CAKYTLRCVQYF. The CDR3 bases are TGTGCCAAATACACCCTGCGGTGTGTCCAGTACTTC.

V and J are TRBV20-1 and TRBJ1-2; D uncertain. V shed 3 bases and J shed 8 bases, with 10 bases lying between them. CDR3 length: 11 residues. The germline CDR1 and CDR2 sequences are DFQATT and SNEGSKA (reference sequence). The CDR3 nucleotides read TGCAGTGCTAGCGGCTCGAGGGGCTACACCTTC. It yields the protein CSASGSRGYTF.

The genes are TRBV3-1 (or the pseudogene TRBV3-2) and TRBJ2-7; 12 bases match TRBD1. The CDR3 has 15 amino acids. Germline values: CDR1 LGHDT, CDR2 YNNKEL (reference sequence). J lost 6 bases, V lost 2 bases, and 5 bases had no gene match. The CDR3 region is CASSQTGTGGFEQYF. CDR3 sequence (DNA): TGTGCCAGCAGCCAAACCGGGACAGGGGGCTTCGAGCAGTACTTC.

The gene calls are TRBV3-1 (or the pseudogene TRBV3-2) and TRBJ1-1; D is unclear. The V end was cut by 0 bases, the J end by 1 base, with 12 bases between. Germline V lookup: CDR1 LGHDT, CDR2 YNNKEL (reference sequence). The CDR3 is made up of 16 amino acids. CDR3 region: CASSQDSMIPNTEAFF. CDR3 bases: TGTGCCAGCAGCCAAGATTCTATGATCCCGAACACTGAAGCTTTCTTT.

A word on this clone: A read error may produce the germline difference seen at one junction end. This chain links TRBV5-1 with TRBJ2-2; the D gene is possibly TRBD1 (6 bases). The CDR3 totals 13 residues. Germline V CDR1 and CDR2: SGHRS, YFSETQ. The CDR3 protein is CASGTPVTGELFF. In DNA form, the CDR3 reads TGCGCCAGCGGGACACCCGTTACCGGAGAGCTGTTTTTT. Using reference TRBV5-1 and TRBJ2-2 for the parts outside the CDR3, the full variable domain is KAGVTQTPRYLIKTRGQQVTLSCSPISGHRSVSWYQQTPGQGLQFLFEYFSETQRNKGNFPGRFSGRQFSNSRSEMNVSTLELGDSALYLCASGTPVTGELFFGEGSRLTVL.

The chain employs TRBV5-1 and TRBJ2-2; 8 bases line up with TRBD2. Germline assignment: CDR1 SGHRS and CDR2 YFSETQ. V was clipped by 1 base and J by 4 bases; unmatched bases: 6. This CDR3 contains 16 residues. The CDR3 protein is CASSLLNSGATGELFF. CDR3 DNA sequence: TGCGCCAGCAGCTTGTTGAATAGCGGGGCCACCGGGGAGCTGTTTTTT.

The genes are TRBV19 and TRBJ1-1; D not certain. Germline CDR1 LNHDA, CDR2 SQIVND (reference sequence). Trimming took off 6 bases at V and 4 bases at J, with 15 bases between the two ends. This CDR3 has 14 amino acids. The CDR3 region has the DNA TGTGCCAGTAGGCTTGGTAAGACGGGCACTGAAGCTTTCTTT. Its protein product is CASRLGKTGTEAFF.

J is TRBJ1-1 and V is TRBV11-2; maybe TRBD1 (6 bases). In germline, CDR1 is SGHAT, CDR2 FQNNGV. CDR3 size: 11 residues. The germline V and J ends were trimmed by 5 bases and 11 bases, with 12 bases remaining between them. The CDR3 region has the DNA TGTGCCAGCAGCCACGACAGGAGCGCTTTCTTT. Protein product: CASSHDRSAFF.

J is TRBJ2-1 and V is TRBV5-6; a possible D gene is TRBD2 (5 bases). Trimming removed 4 bases from V and 2 bases from J, with 13 bases in between. CDR1 and CDR2 (germline): SGHDT, YYEEEE. The length of the CDR3 is 15 residues. The CDR3 loop is CASSRGLSTYNEQFF. DNA of the CDR3: TGTGCCAGCAGCCGTGGACTGTCTACCTACAATGAGCAGTTCTTC.

V is TRBV18 and J is TRBJ2-2, with D perhaps TRBD2 (6 bases). This CDR3 comprises 14 residues. The germline V gene has CDR1 KGHSH and CDR2 LQKENI. V was trimmed by 3 bases and J by 4 bases, leaving 9 bases between them. The CDR3 coding sequence is TGTGCCAGCTCACCTTCCGGGGGCACCGGGGAGCTGTTTTTT. Its translation is CASSPSGGTGELFF.

The CDR3 DNA is TGTGCCAGCAGCTTGATAGGGACAGGACTTAATGAAAAACTGTTTTTT. This gives the protein CASSLIGTGLNEKLFF. V is TRBV5-4 and J is TRBJ1-4; 8 nucleotides agree with TRBD1. Germline CDR1 reads SGHNT; CDR2 reads YYREEE (reference sequence). The CDR3 loop spans 16 amino acids. J was trimmed by 4 bases and V by 1 base; bases with no gene match: 6.

The chain employs TRBV6-2 or TRBV6-3 and TRBJ2-5; TRBD1 matches 7 bases. CDR3 size: 14 residues. After removal of 5 bases from V and 2 bases from J, the junction contained 5 bases not matched to a gene. Germline CDR1 reads MNHEY; CDR2 reads SVGEGT. This CDR3 is CASSKGGPQETQYF. The CDR3 bases are TGTGCCAGCAGTAAAGGGGGCCCACAAGAGACCCAGTACTTC.

This chain connects TRBV18 to TRBJ2-5; no definite D call. Trimming left V 3 bases short and J 1 base short, with 9 bases between. The CDR3 is 14 residues long. Germline V lookup: CDR1 KGHSH, CDR2 LQKENI. The CDR3 sequence: CASSPQNTQETQYF. CDR3 coding DNA: TGTGCCAGCTCACCCCAGAATACCCAAGAGACCCAGTACTTC.

V is TRBV5-1 and J is TRBJ2-2, with a possible D match to TRBD2 (7 bases). This CDR3 comprises 13 residues. The germline V gene has CDR1 SGHRS and CDR2 YFSETQ. Trimming pared 3 bases from V and 6 bases from J, leaving 9 bases between. In DNA, the CDR3 is TGCGCCAGCAGCTCGGGGGGCCCCGGGGAGCTGTTTTTT. Protein: CASSSGGPGELFF. Combining the CDR3 with reference TRBV5-1 and TRBJ2-2 gives the whole variable domain KAGVTQTPRYLIKTRGQQVTLSCSPISGHRSVSWYQQTPGQGLQFLFEYFSETQRNKGNFPGRFSGRQFSNSRSEMNVSTLELGDSALYLCASSSGGPGELFFGEGSRLTVL.

The chain employs TRBV7-9 and TRBJ2-3, with 7 bases lining up with TRBD1. The germline CDR1 and CDR2 sequences are SEHNR and FQNEAQ (reference sequence). This CDR3 comprises 15 residues. Germline trimming cut 2 bases from V and 5 bases from J; bases unmatched to any gene: 7. CDR3 sequence reads: CASSLSVTGRDTQYF. CDR3 bases: TGTGCCAGCAGCTTATCCGTGACAGGGAGAGATACGCAGTATTTT.

This clone has just a few counts. The chain carries TRBV5-6 and TRBJ1-6, with 10 nucleotides matching TRBD1. CDR3 size: 15 residues. Germline loops: CDR1 SGHDT, CDR2 YYEEEE. The V gene end was trimmed by 1 base and the J gene end by 9 bases; junction bases not matched to a gene: 4. In nucleotides, the CDR3 is TGTGCCAGCAGCTTGTGGGACAGGGGCAGTTCACCCCTCCACTTT. Amino acid sequence: CASSLWDRGSSPLHF.

The rearrangement links TRBV29-1 to TRBJ2-7; 8 bases align to TRBD1. After removal of 7 bases from V and 2 bases from J, the junction contained 7 bases not matched to a gene. Germline V lookup: CDR1 SQVTM, CDR2 ANQGSEA. The CDR3 covers 13 residues. The CDR3 reads CSAGSDRAYEQYF. The CDR3, as DNA: TGCAGCGCCGGTTCGGACAGGGCCTACGAGCAGTACTTC.

The CDR3: CASSEATGLREKLFF. The CDR3 nucleotides read TGTGCCAGCAGTGAAGCGACAGGGCTTAGGGAAAAACTGTTTTTT. The gene calls are TRBV6-1 and TRBJ1-4, with 7 bases identical to TRBD1. After removal of 0 bases from V and 8 bases from J, the junction contained 6 bases not matched to a gene. From germline, CDR1 is MNHNS and CDR2 SASEGT. This CDR3 is built from 15 residues.

A few counts support this clone. The chain has TRBV6-4 and TRBJ1-2, with 9 bases aligning to TRBD1. The CDR3 sequence is 14 residues long. Trimming at V came to 6 bases and at J to 8 bases, leaving 10 bases not matched to a gene. The germline V gene has CDR1 MRHNA and CDR2 SNTAGT. The CDR3 is CASSPGQGIFGYTF. The CDR3 DNA sequence: TGTGCCAGCAGCCCAGGACAGGGGATCTTCGGCTACACCTTC.

There are a few counts of this clone. CDR3 loop: CASSGDRDPYYGYTF. CDR3 coding DNA: TGTGCCAGCAGCGGGGACAGGGATCCATACTATGGCTACACCTTC. This chain uses TRBV5-6 with TRBJ1-2; TRBD1 agrees at 9 bases. The germline V gene encodes CDR1 SGHDT and CDR2 YYEEEE. Trimming took 4 bases from V and 3 from J; bases not matched to a gene: 7. CDR3 length equals 15 residues. Using reference TRBV5-6 and TRBJ1-2 for the parts outside the CDR3, the full variable domain is DAGVTQSPTHLIKTRGQQVTLRCSPKSGHDTVSWYQQALGQGPQFIFQYYEEEERQRGNFPDRFSGHQFPNYSSELNVNALLLGDSALYLCASSGDRDPYYGYTFGSGTRLTVV.

This chain links TRBV6-5 with TRBJ2-2; perhaps TRBD1 as D (6 bases). In germline, CDR1 is MNHEY, CDR2 SVGAGI. This CDR3 region has 13 residues. V lost 9 bases and J lost 6, with 14 bases in between. The CDR3 region has the DNA TGTGCCAGTAGGCAGGGGAGTCCCGGGGAGCTGTTTTTT. It codes for CASRQGSPGELFF.